The next 8 T cell receptor beta chains were all read from a single sample in a study of blood T cell repertoires in COVID-19. Clones were sequenced by immunoSEQ multiplex PCR, and TCRdb holds only the in-frame ones, with some missing. In the table there are 250,000 to 400,000 clones, 89% of which are singletons. Sequences were obtained from PBMCs or T cells enriched from blood (not recorded which). These receptors all come from a man aged 55 to 70 who had recovered from COVID-19.

V and J are TRBV5-1 and TRBJ2-2; a weak D match, TRBD2 (6 bases). This CDR3 contains 16 residues. The germline gives CDR1 SGHRS, CDR2 YFSETQ. The ends were cut back, 0 bases at V and 3 bases at J, with 12 bases in the middle. CDR3 in amino acids: CASSLGVSGYTGELFF. In DNA, the CDR3 is TGCGCCAGCAGCTTGGGCGTTAGCGGATACACCGGGGAGCTGTTTTTT.

This chain links TRBV9 with TRBJ2-2, with D hard to call. The V end was cut by 2 bases, the J end by 3 bases, with 8 bases between. This CDR3 has 14 amino acids. Germline V gene sequence: CDR1 SGDLS, CDR2 YYNGEE. For the CDR3, the DNA is TGTGCCAGCAGCGTGGGCGTAGACACCGGGGAGCTGTTTTTT. Translated: CASSVGVDTGELFF.

The J gene is TRBJ2-1, the V gene TRBV11-2; 7 nucleotides align to TRBD1. With V trimmed by 4 bases and J by 7 bases, 4 bases remained unmatched. The CDR3 spans 13 residues. Germline V gene sequence: CDR1 SGHAT, CDR2 FQNNGV. The DNA for the CDR3 is TGTGCCAGCAGCTCACAGGGGTGGAATGAGCAGTTCTTC. Its translation is CASSSQGWNEQFF.

The rearrangement joins TRBV4-2 to TRBJ1-1; D not resolved. The CDR3 length is 14 residues. The V end was cut by 0 bases, the J end by 0 bases, with 5 bases between. Germline V lookup: CDR1 LGHNA, CDR2 YNFKEQ. DNA for the CDR3: TGTGCCAGCAGCCAAGATCTGTTGAACACTGAAGCTTTCTTT. Translated: CASSQDLLNTEAFF.

V and J are TRBV5-4 and TRBJ2-7, with D perhaps matching TRBD1 (5 bases). This CDR3 has 14 amino acids. V lost 4 bases and J lost 4, with 15 bases in between. Germline V gene sequence: CDR1 SGHNT, CDR2 YYREEE (reference sequence). The CDR3 here is CASSLGQGKYEQYF. For the CDR3, the DNA is TGTGCCAGCAGCCTAGGCCAGGGCAAGTACGAGCAGTACTTC.

J is TRBJ1-1 and V is TRBV3-1 (or the pseudogene TRBV3-2), with 10 bases matching TRBD1. This CDR3 is built from 16 residues. V trimming: 1 base; J trimming: 6 bases; junction bases outside the gene matches: 8. Per the germline V gene, CDR1 is LGHDT and CDR2 is YNNKEL (reference sequence). The CDR3 coding sequence is TGTGCCAGCAGCCAAGTCGCGGGACAGGGGAGCCCTGAAGCTTTCTTT. Encoded protein: CASSQVAGQGSPEAFF.

This clone was recorded a few times. The gene calls are TRBV5-1 and TRBJ1-1; TRBD1 aligns across 8 bases. Germline V lookup: CDR1 SGHRS, CDR2 YFSETQ. CDR3 size: 14 residues. V lost 4 bases to trimming and J lost 4 bases; unmatched junction nucleotides: 6. The CDR3 DNA sequence: TGCGCCAGCAGCCCACAGGGGGAAGGCACTGAAGCTTTCTTT. Protein sequence: CASSPQGEGTEAFF.

V and J are TRBV5-1 and TRBJ2-2; D might be TRBD2 (5 bases). V was cut by 6 bases and J by 0 bases, with 12 bases left in between. The germline V gene encodes CDR1 SGHRS and CDR2 YFSETQ. The CDR3 consists of 15 residues. This CDR3 is CASTLGAANTGELFF. CDR3 sequence (DNA): TGCGCCAGCACCCTGGGAGCTGCGAACACCGGGGAGCTGTTTTTT. The full variable domain, with the rest looked up from reference TRBV5-1 and TRBJ2-2, is KAGVTQTPRYLIKTRGQQVTLSCSPISGHRSVSWYQQTPGQGLQFLFEYFSETQRNKGNFPGRFSGRQFSNSRSEMNVSTLELGDSALYLCASTLGAANTGELFFGEGSRLTVL.